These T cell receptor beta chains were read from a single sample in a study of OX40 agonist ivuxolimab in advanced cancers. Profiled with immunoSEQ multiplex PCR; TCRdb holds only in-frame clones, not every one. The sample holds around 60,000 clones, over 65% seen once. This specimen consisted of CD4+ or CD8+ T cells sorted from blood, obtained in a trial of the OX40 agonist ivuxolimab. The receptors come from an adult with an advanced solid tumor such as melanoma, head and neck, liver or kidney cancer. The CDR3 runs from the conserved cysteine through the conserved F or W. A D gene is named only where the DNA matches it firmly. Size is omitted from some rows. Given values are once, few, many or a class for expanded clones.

CASSSGPEQYF	TGTGCCAGCAGCTCAGGGCCCGAGCAGTACTTC	few	TRBJ2-7	-	TRBV14
CASSFDSRAAGELFF	TGCGCCAGCAGCTTTGACAGCCGGGCTGCCGGGGAGCTGTTTTTT	-	TRBJ2-2	-	TRBV4-3
CASSFRSGANVLTF	TGTGCCAGCAGCTTCCGCTCTGGGGCCAACGTCCTGACTTTC	-	TRBJ2-6	-	TRBV7-3
CATSTGDLYEQYF	TGTGCCACCTCGACAGGCGATTTGTACGAGCAGTACTTC	-	TRBJ2-7	-	TRBV10-3
CASSLRDTTNYGYTF	TGTGCCAGCAGCTTGCGTGACACGACTAACTATGGCTACACCTTC	-	TRBJ1-2	-	TRBV5-5
CASSYYRVPEAFF	TGTGCCAGCAGCTACTACAGGGTACCTGAAGCTTTCTTT	-	TRBJ1-1	-	TRBV7-2
CASSLETRTGVDTQYF	TGTGCCAGCAGCTTAGAAACACGGACAGGGGTAGATACGCAGTATTTT	-	TRBJ2-3	TRBD1	TRBV11-2
CASSLGQGAWGTEAFF	TGTGCCAGCAGCTTAGGACAGGGGGCTTGGGGGACTGAAGCTTTCTTT	once	TRBJ1-1	TRBD1	TRBV11-2
CASSKRTGVGNEQFF	TGTGCCAGCAGTAAGAGGACAGGGGTTGGCAATGAGCAGTTCTTC	-	TRBJ2-1	TRBD1	TRBV27
CASSLVITTEAFF	TGTGCCAGCAGCTTAGTCATTACCACTGAAGCTTTCTTT	-	TRBJ1-1	-	TRBV7-3
CASSSKTGGQNYNEQFF	TGCGCCAGCAGTTCGAAGACAGGAGGACAGAATTACAATGAGCAGTTCTTC	-	TRBJ2-1	-	TRBV5-1
CAWSPGRSNQPQHF	TGTGCCTGGAGTCCGGGCAGGAGCAATCAGCCCCAGCATTTT	-	TRBJ1-5	-	TRBV30
CASSLVGQVLGGYTF	TGTGCCAGCAGCCTCGTGGGACAGGTCCTAGGTGGCTACACCTTC	once	TRBJ1-2	TRBD1	TRBV5-4
CAIREGGETQPQHF	TGTGCCATCAGGGAAGGGGGGGAAACTCAGCCCCAGCATTTT	-	TRBJ1-5	-	TRBV10-3
CAWSVGRAGLGSPLHF	TGTGCCTGGAGTGTAGGGCGTGCAGGGTTGGGTTCACCCCTCCACTTT	-	TRBJ1-6	-	TRBV30
CASSLAPQGDTQYF	TGTGCCAGCAGCTTAGCCCCCCAGGGAGATACGCAGTATTTT	once	TRBJ2-3	-	TRBV7-2
CASSSDRNTGELFF	TGTGCCAGCAGCTCGGACAGGAACACCGGGGAGCTGTTTTTT	-	TRBJ2-2	-	TRBV7-3
CASSQDPQGRVYTF	TGTGCCAGCAGCCAAGATCCCCAGGGTAGGGTCTACACCTTC	few	TRBJ1-2	-	TRBV14
CASSRGGPSGNTIYF	TGTGCCAGTAGCCGAGGGGGGCCCTCTGGAAACACCATATATTTT	-	TRBJ1-3	-	TRBV19
CASSQEGAGGAYNEQFF	TGCGCCAGCAGCCAAGAAGGAGCGGGGGGGGCCTACAATGAGCAGTTCTTC	-	TRBJ2-1	TRBD2	TRBV4-3
CAWLMGGGTSGNYEQYF	TGTGCCTGGCTAATGGGTGGCGGGACTAGCGGGAACTACGAGCAGTACTTC	-	TRBJ2-7	TRBD2	TRBV30
CASSSRLGRNTEAFF	TGTGCCAGCAGCTCCCGACTCGGTCGGAACACTGAAGCTTTCTTT	-	TRBJ1-1	-	TRBV11-2
CASSYTRGRNYGYTF	TGTGCCAGCAGTTACACCCGGGGGCGTAACTATGGCTACACCTTC	-	TRBJ1-2	-	TRBV6-5
CASRPTYSGRYGYTF	TGTGCCAGCAGACCTACCTATTCAGGGAGATATGGCTACACCTTC	-	TRBJ1-2	-	TRBV7-2
CASSEAPPGSGGETQYF	TGTGCCAGCAGTGAAGCCCCCCCCGGGAGCGGGGGGGAGACCCAGTACTTC	-	TRBJ2-5	TRBD2	TRBV6-1
CASAGQGTNYNEQFF	TGTGCCAGCGCGGGACAGGGGACGAATTACAATGAGCAGTTCTTC	-	TRBJ2-1	TRBD1	TRBV7-8
CAWGQGPKNEQYF	TGTGCCTGGGGTCAGGGACCAAAGAACGAGCAGTACTTC	-	TRBJ2-7	-	TRBV30
CASNEGVKGELFF	TGTGCCAGCAACGAGGGGGTTAAAGGGGAGCTGTTTTTT	-	TRBJ2-2	-	TRBV6-1
CASSHGFVSGELFF	TGCGCCAGCAGCCATGGATTCGTCAGTGGGGAGCTGTTTTTT	-	TRBJ2-2	-	TRBV4-1
CASSTTGTSGTGELFF	TGTGCCAGCAGCACCACCGGGACTAGTGGGACCGGGGAGCTGTTTTTT	-	TRBJ2-2	TRBD2	TRBV7-8
CASSQDLRGYDYGYTF	TGTGCCAGCAGCCAAGATCTCAGGGGATATGACTATGGCTACACCTTC	once	TRBJ1-2	-	TRBV4-2
CASSLRDRPYNEQFF	TGTGCCAGCAGTCTGCGGGACAGGCCCTACAATGAGCAGTTCTTC	-	TRBJ2-1	TRBD1	TRBV6-1
CASSDSAGRNYGYTF	TGTGCCAGCAGTGACTCCGCAGGTCGTAACTATGGCTACACCTTC	-	TRBJ1-2	-	TRBV6-4
CASSLIGQGEYGYTF	TGTGCCAGCAGCTTGATCGGACAGGGAGAATATGGCTACACCTTC	medium-sized	TRBJ1-2	TRBD1	TRBV7-2
CASSLKQGGNIQYF	TGTGCCAGCAGCTTGAAACAGGGGGGAAACATTCAGTACTTC	once	TRBJ2-4	TRBD1	TRBV11-2
CASSILSGGRNEQFF	TGTGCCAGTAGTATTTTGTCAGGGGGCAGGAATGAGCAGTTCTTC	-	TRBJ2-1	TRBD1	TRBV19
CASSWDSNYGYTF	TGTGCCAGCAGTTGGGACAGTAACTATGGCTACACCTTC	-	TRBJ1-2	TRBD1	TRBV6-5
CATAPRSGMGHMNTEAFF	TGTGCCACCGCGCCTCGGTCCGGGATGGGTCATATGAACACTGAAGCTTTCTTT	-	TRBJ1-1	-	TRBV19
CASSPRDDNSPLHF	TGTGCCAGCAGCCCCAGGGACGATAATTCACCCCTCCACTTT	-	TRBJ1-6	-	TRBV6-1
CASSLASSGTEAFF	TGCGCCAGCAGCTTGGCCTCCTCGGGTACTGAAGCTTTCTTT	-	TRBJ1-1	-	TRBV5-1
CASSAPGKIAGGDEQFF	TGTGCCAGCAGCGCCCCCGGGAAAATAGCGGGAGGCGATGAGCAGTTCTTC	-	TRBJ2-1	TRBD2	TRBV5-6
CASSLSGTRVETQYF	TGTGCCAGCAGCCTTAGCGGGACAAGGGTGGAGACCCAGTACTTC	-	TRBJ2-5	TRBD2	TRBV7-9